This note documents a single T cell receptor beta chain sequence. Its antigen is unknown. The data stem from a study of STAT5B mutations in CD4+ large granular lymphocyte leukemia. Study-wide points: 8/27 top patient clones versus 2/35 control clones were TRBV06-family. Main leukemic clonotypes were patient-specific, but 20% to 25% appeared at low frequency elsewhere.

Looked up from germline, CDR1 is SGHNT and CDR2 is YYREEE (reference sequence). V lost 1 base and J lost 5, with 6 bases in between. There are 13 residues in the CDR3. TCRdb's copy holds only in-frame clones and misses some; the assay was immunoSEQ multiplex PCR. This table has about 30,000 clones, roughly three quarters appearing once. The sequence was obtained from a human donor in good health. The chain has TRBV5-4 and TRBJ2-2, with D unresolved. Sequencing used CD4+ T cells from blood buffy coats. The CDR3 sequence is CASSLKGTGELFF. The CDR3 DNA is TGTGCCAGCAGCTTGAAGGGTACCGGGGAGCTGTTTTTT.